This T cell receptor beta chain appears in the sequencing data of a study of blood T cell repertoires in COVID-19. Germline lookup yields CDR1 LGHNA and CDR2 YNFKEQ. The CDR3 runs 13 residues. V was trimmed by 0 bases and J by 3 bases, leaving 5 bases between them. As concerns this clone: Other DNA variants within this sample encode the same CDR3.

Generated by immunoSEQ multiplex PCR, the TCRdb table keeps only in-frame clones and is missing some. The repertoire includes 130,000 to 150,000 clones, 75% to 90% of them detected once, and 1.7% sits in the top ten. V usage is TRBV4-2 and J usage is TRBJ1-1; tentatively, D is TRBD1 (5 bases). Input material: peripheral blood. The sequence came from a woman aged 45-60 years with acute or convalescent COVID-19. The DNA of the CDR3 is TGTGCCAGCAGCCAAGACAGGGACACTGAAGCTTTCTTT. This encodes CASSQDRDTEAFF.